In this sample, the clone carrying this TCR beta chain turned up a few times. Measured with immunoSEQ multiplex PCR; TCRdb has only the in-frame clones, and not every one. The profile shows 140,000 or so clones, 80% to 85% of them singletons. Trimming stripped 3 bases from V and 3 bases from J, with 24 bases between. CDR1 and CDR2 from the germline V gene are MDHEN and SYDVKM. This CDR3 is built from 19 residues. The data were taken from a study of blood T cell repertoires in COVID-19. Input material: peripheral blood. The genes are TRBV28 and TRBJ1-5; a weak D match, TRBD1 (6 bases). The origin of this receptor is a woman older than 75 with acute or convalescent COVID-19. CDR3 sequence: CASSLRGLRTSNTNQPQHF. CDR3 in DNA: TGTGCCAGCAGTTTGCGGGGGCTAAGGACCTCGAACACCAATCAGCCCCAGCATTTT.